Shown below are 25 T cell receptor beta chains from a single sample sequenced in a study of blood T cell repertoires in COVID-19. Some clones are missing from TCRdb's copy, which holds only in-frame ones; the method was immunoSEQ multiplex PCR. The data contain under 250,000 clones, about four fifths of them seen just once; the ten biggest clones take up just under 9%. Sequencing was done on a sample of PBMCs or T cells enriched from blood (not recorded which). All receptors derive from a woman in her forties or fifties with acute COVID-19.

The chain uses TRBV2 and TRBJ1-4; the D is unclear. V was shortened by 9 bases and J by 7 bases, with 15 bases between the two germline ends. The germline V gene encodes CDR1 SNHLY and CDR2 FYNNEI. The CDR3 spans 13 residues. The CDR3 bases are TGTGCCAGTCAAAGGGAGTCGGCTGAAAAACTGTTTTTT. Encoded protein: CASQRESAEKLFF.

DNA of the CDR3: TGTGCCGCAATGGAGGGGGCGAGCTATGGCTACACCTTC. This sequence encodes CAAMEGASYGYTF. The chain combines TRBV10-3 with TRBJ1-2; 7 bases are a match to TRBD1. Germline-derived CDR1 and CDR2 are ENHRY and SYGVKD. V trimming: 11 bases; J trimming: 4 bases; junction bases outside the gene matches: 10. This CDR3 is 13 amino acids long.

The chain links TRBV7-2 to TRBJ2-1; D is perhaps TRBD1 (6 bases). The V end was cut by 1 base, the J end by 6 bases, with 10 bases between. Germline V gives CDR1 SGHTA, CDR2 FQGNSA. The CDR3 loop spans 14 amino acids. The DNA for the CDR3 is TGTGCCAGCAGCTTAGGGAGAGGGGGCAATGAGCAGTTCTTC. Translation: CASSLGRGGNEQFF.

CDR3 protein: CASSDRDNSEAFF. The CDR3 DNA follows: TGTGCCAGCAGCGACCGGGACAACTCTGAAGCTTTCTTT. The genes are TRBV21-1 and TRBJ1-1; the table gives TRBD1 as D, unverified against the DNA. TRBV21-1 is a pseudogene. The CDR3 contains 13 residues.

This chain links TRBV19 with TRBJ2-2, with 10 bases that match TRBD1. The CDR3 is 14 residues long. Germline CDR1 LNHDA, CDR2 SQIVND (reference sequence). After removal of 9 bases from V and 6 bases from J, the junction contained 7 bases not matched to a gene. For the CDR3, the DNA is TGTGCCAGCTATTCCGGGACAGGGGCCGGGGAGCTGTTTTTT. Protein: CASYSGTGAGELFF.

The V gene is TRBV5-8, the J gene TRBJ2-5; maybe TRBD2 (5 bases). V dropped 0 bases and J dropped 4 bases, with 13 bases sitting between them. Germline CDR1 and CDR2: SGHTS and YDEGEE. The CDR3 length is 15 residues. The CDR3: CASSLGAAVGETQYF. CDR3 sequence (DNA): TGTGCCAGCAGCTTGGGGGCAGCGGTGGGAGAGACCCAGTACTTC. Using reference TRBV5-8 and TRBJ2-5 for the parts outside the CDR3, the full variable domain is EAGVTQSPTHLIKTRGQQATLRCSPISGHTSVYWYQQALGLGLQFLLWYDEGEERNRGNFPPRFSGRQFPNYSSELNVNALELEDSALYLCASSLGAAVGETQYFGPGTRLLVL.

The chain carries TRBV5-1 and TRBJ2-5; no clear D. The CDR3 spans 14 residues. Trimming took 2 bases from V and 2 from J, leaving 10 bases between them. Germline CDR1 is SGHRS and CDR2 is YFSETQ. The CDR3 sequence: CASSFGQEQETQYF. The CDR3 region has the DNA TGCGCCAGCAGCTTTGGGCAGGAACAAGAGACCCAGTACTTC.

The V call is TRBV19, the J call TRBJ2-1, with 8 bases lining up with TRBD2. Germline lookup yields CDR1 LNHDA and CDR2 SQIVND (reference sequence). Losses at the gene ends were 4 bases for V and 9 bases for J; bases not matched to a gene: 11. The CDR3 extends over 15 amino acids. The DNA of the CDR3 is TGTGCCAGTAGTACCTTTGCGGCGGGGGGTAGTGAGCAGTTCTTC. This translates into CASSTFAAGGSEQFF.

The chain carries TRBV19 and TRBJ2-2; a weak D match, TRBD1 (7 bases). Germline V lookup: CDR1 LNHDA, CDR2 SQIVND (reference sequence). This CDR3 contains 17 residues. V dropped 2 bases and J dropped 5 bases, with 18 bases sitting between them. CDR3 in amino acids: CASSISGGGGRTGELFF. Written as DNA, the CDR3 is TGTGCCAGTAGTATATCTGGAGGGGGCGGAAGGACCGGGGAGCTGTTTTTT.

The chain couples TRBV28 to TRBJ2-1; D not certain. Germline V gives CDR1 MDHEN, CDR2 SYDVKM. The CDR3 is 16 residues long. V lost 0 bases to trimming and J lost 1 base, with 10 bases between them. CDR3: CASSLWQFESYNEQFF. The CDR3 DNA follows: TGTGCCAGCAGTTTATGGCAATTCGAGTCCTACAATGAGCAGTTCTTC.

CDR3 sequence reads: CASSYPGGASLEQFF. CDR3 nucleotides: TGTGCCAGCAGTTACCCAGGGGGCGCGAGTCTTGAGCAGTTCTTC. This chain uses TRBV28 with TRBJ2-1; 8 bases match TRBD1. The CDR3 covers 15 residues. Germline V gene data show CDR1 as MDHEN and CDR2 as SYDVKM. V shed 4 bases and J 9 bases; nucleotides not matched to a gene: 11.

The V gene is TRBV14, the J gene TRBJ2-3, with 10 bases lining up with TRBD2. The CDR3 covers 16 residues. The germline gives CDR1 SGHDN, CDR2 FVKESK. Unmatched junction bases numbered 7, after V lost 1 base and J lost 6 bases. In nucleotides, the CDR3 is TGTGCCAGCAGCCAAGGCGCACTAGCGGGGTTGGATACGCAGTATTTT. Residues: CASSQGALAGLDTQYF.

This chain connects TRBV28 to TRBJ2-5; D call uncertain. CDR1 and CDR2 from the germline V gene are MDHEN and SYDVKM. CDR3 size: 15 residues. V lost 4 bases to trimming and J lost 1 base, with 13 bases between them. CDR3 sequence: CASSSHREIQETQYF. The CDR3 bases are TGTGCCAGCAGTTCCCACCGAGAAATCCAAGAGACCCAGTACTTC.

CDR3 coding DNA: TGTGCCAGCTCAAACCCTTACTCGGGGGGCGATAAGTCTGAAAAACTGTTTTTT. Translated: CASSNPYSGGDKSEKLFF. V is TRBV18 and J is TRBJ1-4; D may be TRBD1 (6 bases). This CDR3 region has 18 residues. V gave up 5 bases and J gave up 7 bases, with 26 bases separating them. Germline CDR1 is KGHSH and CDR2 is LQKENI.

The chain employs TRBV12-5 and TRBJ1-3; 9 bases are a match to TRBD1. This CDR3 comprises 14 residues. V dropped 3 bases and J dropped 8; count of bases not matched to a gene: 5. Looked up from germline, CDR1 is LGHNT and CDR2 is FRNRAP. Here the CDR3 reads CASGLMGQGDTIYF. The CDR3 DNA follows: TGTGCTAGTGGTTTAATGGGACAGGGTGACACCATATATTTT.

The table lists this clone with a few counts. This chain links TRBV6-5 with TRBJ1-1; perhaps TRBD1 as D (6 bases). The germline V and J ends were trimmed by 6 bases and 7 bases, with 18 bases remaining between them. This CDR3 comprises 14 residues. Germline-derived CDR1 and CDR2 are MNHEY and SVGAGI. The CDR3 region has the DNA TGTGCCAGCAGAACAGACAGGTGGTGGGGTGAAGCTTTCTTT. Its translation: CASRTDRWWGEAFF.

J is TRBJ1-2 and V is TRBV6-2 or TRBV6-3, with TRBD1 matching over 11 bases. The CDR3 covers 16 residues. Germline V gene lookup returns CDR1 MNHEY and CDR2 SVGEGT. Germline trimming cut 0 bases from V and 2 bases from J; bases unmatched to any gene: 2. The CDR3 DNA reads TGTGCCAGCAGTTACTCGGGACAGGGGGACAACTATGGCTACACCTTC. It is translated as CASSYSGQGDNYGYTF.

This chain connects TRBV5-1 to TRBJ2-1; tentatively, D is TRBD2 (6 bases). The V gene lost 4 bases and the J gene lost 0 bases, with 11 bases spanning the gap. The CDR3 loop spans 15 amino acids. Germline CDR1 reads SGHRS; CDR2 reads YFSETQ. CDR3 amino acids: CASSRSGDSYNEQFF. The CDR3 nucleotides are TGCGCCAGCAGCCGTAGCGGAGACTCCTACAATGAGCAGTTCTTC.

The V and J genes are TRBV14 and TRBJ2-7; TRBD1 matches 8 bases. The CDR3 is made up of 15 amino acids. The V gene's germline CDR1 is SGHDN and CDR2 FVKESK. The V segment lost 2 bases and the J segment 4 bases; nucleotides outside the gene matches: 7. The CDR3 nucleotides are TGTGCCAGCAGCCAACGGGACAGGAACACATACGAGCAGTACTTC. Amino acid sequence: CASSQRDRNTYEQYF.

This clone was recorded only once. The chain uses TRBV19 and TRBJ2-2, with 8 nucleotides matching TRBD2. Germline trimming cut 7 bases from V and 5 bases from J; bases unmatched to any gene: 9. The CDR3 covers 15 residues. Germline values: CDR1 LNHDA, CDR2 SQIVND (reference sequence). Written as DNA, the CDR3 is TGTGCCAGTAAAAAGGACCGGGGGGGGACCGGGGAGCTGTTTTTT. Its translation is CASKKDRGGTGELFF.

The chain has TRBV5-1 and TRBJ2-2; TRBD2 matches 7 bases. The CDR3 spans 16 residues. The trim removed 0 bases at V and 2 bases at J, leaving 4 bases unmatched. Germline CDR1 and CDR2: SGHRS and YFSETQ. CDR3 sequence reads: CASSLVAGLNTGELFF. The CDR3 DNA is TGCGCCAGCAGCTTGGTAGCGGGCCTTAACACCGGGGAGCTGTTTTTT.

This clone was seen a single time. The rearrangement links TRBV6-6 to TRBJ1-3; 9 bases are a match to TRBD1. The CDR3 extends over 17 amino acids. Germline V gives CDR1 MNHNY, CDR2 SVGAGI (reference sequence). The V and J ends lost 5 bases and 0 bases, in that order; junction bases with no gene match: 8. CDR3 residues: CASSRDREPLSGNTIYF. CDR3 sequence (DNA): TGTGCCAGCAGTCGGGACAGGGAACCGCTCTCTGGAAACACCATATATTTT.

This clone showed up many times. The chain carries TRBV7-2 and TRBJ1-5, with D perhaps matching TRBD1 (5 bases). V was clipped by 1 base and J by 6 bases, with 13 bases between them. Per germline, CDR1 SGHTA and CDR2 FQGNSA. This CDR3 is built from 15 residues. CDR3 amino acids: CASSLVTGQSQPQHF. In DNA, the CDR3 is TGTGCCAGCAGCTTAGTTACAGGACAAAGTCAGCCCCAGCATTTT.

This chain uses TRBV19 with TRBJ2-5; 7 positions agree with TRBD1. V lost 6 bases to trimming and J lost 1 base; unmatched junction nucleotides: 8. The length of the CDR3 is 15 residues. The germline CDR1 and CDR2 sequences are LNHDA and SQIVND (reference sequence). CDR3 sequence: CASRPATGPQETQYF. Here the CDR3 DNA reads TGTGCCAGTAGGCCAGCGACAGGGCCCCAAGAGACCCAGTACTTC.

A single count supports this clone. The rearrangement links TRBV4-1 to TRBJ2-7, with D maybe TRBD1 (6 bases). V lost 1 base to trimming and J lost 2 bases, with 12 bases between them. The CDR3 covers 15 residues. Per the germline V gene, CDR1 is MGHRA and CDR2 is YSYEKL. The CDR3 reads CASSQARTDTYEQYF. DNA of the CDR3: TGCGCCAGCAGCCAAGCGCGGACAGATACCTACGAGCAGTACTTC.